This is a list of T cell receptor beta chains from one sample in a study of OX40 agonist ivuxolimab in advanced cancers. The table came from immunoSEQ multiplex PCR; TCRdb's copy has only in-frame clones and leaves some out. The table has tens of thousands of clones, approximately 92% seen once; the top ten hold 10% to 15%. Sequencing was performed on CD4+ or CD8+ T cells sorted from blood, taken in a trial of the OX40 agonist ivuxolimab. These receptors all stem from an adult with an advanced solid tumor such as melanoma, head and neck, liver or kidney cancer. Each CDR3 is given with its conserved first and last residue. D genes are given only for firm matches. The size field is filled for only some rows; it gives once, few, many or a size class.

clone size	D gene	CDR3 length	V gene	J gene	CDR3 DNA	CDR3 protein
NA	NA	13	TRBV13	TRBJ2-7	TGTGCCAGCAGCTTCGGGACCAGCGACGAGCAGTACTTC	CASSFGTSDEQYF
NA	TRBD2	15	TRBV9	TRBJ2-5	TGTGCCAGCAGTCTAACTAGCGGGGACCAAGAGACCCAGTACTTC	CASSLTSGDQETQYF
NA	NA	15	TRBV6-4	TRBJ2-3	TGTGCCAGCAGTACTGAGGGTGGGGGCACAGATACGCAGTATTTT	CASSTEGGGTDTQYF
NA	NA	15	TRBV6-6	TRBJ1-2	TGTGCCAGCAGTTACAATGTCAACTCTAACTATGGCTACACCTTC	CASSYNVNSNYGYTF
NA	NA	15	TRBV27	TRBJ1-2	TGTGCCAGCAGTTTATCCCCAGGGACACCTTATGGCTACACCTTC	CASSLSPGTPYGYTF
NA	NA	13	TRBV30	TRBJ2-2	TGTGCCTGGAGTTTGTCAGGGCCCGGGGAGCTGTTTTTT	CAWSLSGPGELFF
NA	NA	16	TRBV12-5	TRBJ1-1	TGTGCTAGTGGTTTGGAGCCCCGGGGGGGACACACTGAAGCTTTCTTT	CASGLEPRGGHTEAFF
NA	NA	16	TRBV6-5	TRBJ2-6	TGTGCCAGCAGTTACTCGATCGGCTCTGGGGCCAACGTCCTGACTTTC	CASSYSIGSGANVLTF
NA	NA	16	TRBV27	TRBJ2-1	TGTGCCAGCAGTTCCCGGGGTAGCGGATCCTACAATGAGCAGTTCTTC	CASSSRGSGSYNEQFF
NA	TRBD1	15	TRBV28	TRBJ1-1	TGTGCCAGCAGTCTTGCCGGGACAGGGGACACTGAAGCTTTCTTT	CASSLAGTGDTEAFF
NA	TRBD1	13	TRBV2	TRBJ2-7	TGTGCCAGCAGTGATAAGGGGGCCGACGAGCAGTACTTC	CASSDKGADEQYF
NA	NA	15	TRBV2	TRBJ1-1	TGTGCCAGCAGCGCAGAGATCTCATGGCCCACTGAAGCTTTCTTT	CASSAEISWPTEAFF
NA	TRBD2	12	TRBV9	TRBJ2-3	TGTGCCAGCAGCGGCGGGGGAGATACGCAGTATTTT	CASSGGGDTQYF
NA	TRBD2	16	TRBV14	TRBJ2-2	TGTGCCAGCAGCCAAGTAGCGGGAGGAGACACCGGGGAGCTGTTTTTT	CASSQVAGGDTGELFF
NA	TRBD2	17	TRBV7-6	TRBJ2-1	TGTGCCAGCAGCTACCCGAGGGTGGGGACTAGCGTCAGTGAGCAGTTCTTC	CASSYPRVGTSVSEQFF
NA	NA	12	TRBV29-1	TRBJ2-3	TGCAGCACCAGACAGGACACAGATACGCAGTATTTT	CSTRQDTDTQYF
once	NA	15	TRBV7-3	TRBJ1-3	TGTGCCAGCAGCGTCACCGGGACCCCTGGAAACACCATATATTTT	CASSVTGTPGNTIYF
once	TRBD2	17	TRBV29-1	TRBJ2-1	TGCAGCGTTGAAGATTCGGCTAGCGGGAGGGTCTACAATGAGCAGTTCTTC	CSVEDSASGRVYNEQFF
NA	NA	14	TRBV29-1	TRBJ1-3	TGCAGCGTTGATAGCCGGGACACTGGAAACACCATATATTTT	CSVDSRDTGNTIYF
NA	NA	16	TRBV27	TRBJ2-2	TGTGCCAGCAGCACCCTAGAGGCCGCGAACACCGGGGAGCTGTTTTTT	CASSTLEAANTGELFF
NA	TRBD2	14	TRBV9	TRBJ2-1	TGTGCCAGCAGCGTCGCAGGACTAGCCGATGAGCAGTTCTTC	CASSVAGLADEQFF
once	NA	14	TRBV14	TRBJ2-7	TGTGCCAGCAGCCCTGAACCGGGATTCTACGAGCAGTACTTC	CASSPEPGFYEQYF
NA	TRBD2	15	TRBV4-1	TRBJ2-7	TGCGCCAGCAGCCAAGCGATAGCGGGGGTCTACGAGCAGTACTTC	CASSQAIAGVYEQYF
once	TRBD1	13	TRBV6-4	TRBJ1-1	TGTGCCAGCAGCCACAGGGGAGACACTGAAGCTTTCTTT	CASSHRGDTEAFF
NA	TRBD1	14	TRBV5-1	TRBJ1-1	TGCGCCAGCAGCTTAAACAGGGGCCACACTGAAGCTTTCTTT	CASSLNRGHTEAFF
NA	NA	14	TRBV4-1	TRBJ2-7	TGCGCCAGCAGCCAAGATTACCGGGATGGGGAGCAGTACTTC	CASSQDYRDGEQYF
NA	TRBD2	16	TRBV7-7	TRBJ2-5	TGTGCCAGCAGCTTAGCCCCGCGACTAGCGGAAGAGACCCAGTACTTC	CASSLAPRLAEETQYF
once	NA	17	TRBV2	TRBJ2-1	TGTGCCCGTAACAGGGTAGCTAGCGTAAGCTCCTACAATGAGCAGTTCTTC	CARNRVASVSSYNEQFF
NA	TRBD2	17	TRBV7-9	TRBJ2-3	TGTGCCAGCAGCTTCCGGACTAGCGGGAGCAGCACAGATACGCAGTATTTT	CASSFRTSGSSTDTQYF
NA	NA	16	TRBV2	TRBJ2-2	TGTGCCAGCAGTGACCAGCCGGGGGAATACACCGGGGAGCTGTTTTTT	CASSDQPGEYTGELFF
NA	NA	15	TRBV19	TRBJ1-6	TGTGCCAGTAGTCCGGGGCGTGGCGGAAGTGAACCCCTCCACTTT	CASSPGRGGSEPLHF
few	NA	14	TRBV13	TRBJ1-2	TGTGCCAGCAGTAAGGGACGGACGGTATATGGCTACACCTTC	CASSKGRTVYGYTF
NA	NA	13	TRBV29-1	TRBJ1-5	TGCAGCGTTGGTCTAGGAGGCAATCAGCCCCAGCATTTT	CSVGLGGNQPQHF
NA	TRBD1	10	TRBV29-1	TRBJ1-1	TGCAGCGCCATGACAGGGGAGGCTTTCTTT	CSAMTGEAFF
NA	NA	13	TRBV11-2	TRBJ1-5	TGTGCCAGCAGCTTAGGAAGCAATCAGCCCCAGCATTTT	CASSLGSNQPQHF
NA	NA	16	TRBV18	TRBJ1-2	TGTGCCAGCTCACCACCGGGACCCGGCCCCACCTATGGCTACACCTTC	CASSPPGPGPTYGYTF
NA	NA	11	TRBV16	TRBJ2-1	TGTGCCAGCAGCTGGCAGGGGGAGCAGTTCTTC	CASSWQGEQFF
once	TRBD1	16	TRBV7-9	TRBJ2-7	TGTGCCAGCAGCTTATCGAAGGACAGGGTTTCCTACGAGCAGTACTTC	CASSLSKDRVSYEQYF
NA	NA	14	TRBV6-1	TRBJ2-3	TGTGCCAGCAGTGAAGCGCTAGGGGAGGATACGCAGTATTTT	CASSEALGEDTQYF
NA	NA	13	TRBV27	TRBJ1-5	TGTGCCAGCAGTTTATCCGCGGGTCAGCCCCAGCATTTT	CASSLSAGQPQHF
NA	NA	15	TRBV9	TRBJ2-7	TGTGCCAGCAGCGTAACCGGGACACCACCCTACGAGCAGTACTTC	CASSVTGTPPYEQYF
NA	NA	11	TRBV18	TRBJ2-7	TGTGCCAGCTCAAAAGAGGGGGAGCAGTACTTC	CASSKEGEQYF
NA	TRBD1	14	TRBV6-5	TRBJ1-2	TGTGCCAGCAGGGACAGGGGGCCCATCTCTGGCTACACCTTC	CASRDRGPISGYTF
once	NA	15	TRBV27	TRBJ1-1	TGTGCCAGCAGTTTATCGGTCAGGGGCGGCACTGAAGCTTTCTTT	CASSLSVRGGTEAFF
NA	NA	12	TRBV29-1	TRBJ2-2	TGCAGCGTTTACCCCGGGAGCGGGGAGCTGTTTTTT	CSVYPGSGELFF
once	NA	15	TRBV9	TRBJ2-3	TGTGCCAGCACTCCCGAGGGACTCCTCACAGATACGCAGTATTTT	CASTPEGLLTDTQYF
NA	NA	15	TRBV4-1	TRBJ2-7	TGCGCCAGCAGCCAAGATCCCGGAGGAAACTACGAGCAGTACTTC	CASSQDPGGNYEQYF
NA	NA	13	TRBV9	TRBJ1-1	TGTGCCAGCAGCGCAGGGGACGGGACTGAAGCTTTCTTT	CASSAGDGTEAFF
NA	TRBD1	17	TRBV6-1	TRBJ1-2	TGTGCCAGCAGTGCGACAGGGGAGGTAGGGATAACCTATGGCTACACCTTC	CASSATGEVGITYGYTF
NA	TRBD2	15	TRBV19	TRBJ2-3	TGTGCCAGTAGTATACGGGGGGGCAGCACAGATACGCAGTATTTT	CASSIRGGSTDTQYF
once	TRBD2	18	TRBV7-3	TRBJ2-3	TGTGCCAGCAGCTTAAGGGGACTAGCGGGGCTTAGCACAGATACGCAGTATTTT	CASSLRGLAGLSTDTQYF
NA	TRBD1	15	TRBV7-9	TRBJ2-1	TGTGCCAGCAGCCCGACCTGGGACAGACACAATGAGCAGTTCTTC	CASSPTWDRHNEQFF